The 10 T cell receptor beta chains listed next were all sequenced from one sample in a study of follicular helper T cells after annual influenza vaccination. As to time point: 2014-2015 season, pre-vaccination. The data were produced by immunoSEQ multiplex PCR, yet TCRdb's version contains in-frame clones alone and is incomplete. This table holds around 25,000 clones, about 82% found once. The sequencing used CXCR5+ CD38- circulating T follicular helper cells from blood, collected on the day of influenza vaccination. As for subset: circulating Tfh, non-naive CD4+CXCR5+PD-1+ (ICOS+CD38+ or ICOS-CD38-). All receptors come from an adult who received the influenza vaccine.

The chain carries TRBV18 and TRBJ1-2; 7 nucleotides line up with TRBD1. Germline V gene data show CDR1 as KGHSH and CDR2 as LQKENI. The CDR3 runs to 15 residues. V was pared by 1 base and J by 5 bases, with 7 bases of the junction left unmatched. In DNA form, the CDR3 reads TGTGCCAGCTCACCACTTAACAGGGGAGGATATGGCTACACCTTC. This codes for CASSPLNRGGYGYTF.

The chain links TRBV10-3 to TRBJ2-3; no firm D call. The CDR3 consists of 12 residues. V lost 0 bases and J lost 11, with 9 bases in between. Germline CDR1 reads ENHRY; CDR2 reads SYGVKD. The CDR3 loop reads CAISESRQWQYF. CDR3 DNA sequence: TGTGCCATCAGTGAGTCGAGGCAGTGGCAGTATTTT.

The chain employs TRBV5-8 and TRBJ2-5; no definite D call. The ends were cut back, 0 bases at V and 3 bases at J, with 6 bases in the middle. Germline CDR1 is SGHTS and CDR2 is YDEGEE. CDR3 length: 13 residues. In DNA form, the CDR3 reads TGTGCCAGCAGCTTGGACCAGAAAGAGACCCAGTACTTC. Encoded protein: CASSLDQKETQYF.

The V gene is TRBV15, the J gene TRBJ2-1; D might be TRBD2 (5 bases). Trimming stripped 0 bases from V and 5 bases from J, with 23 bases between. Germline V gene lookup returns CDR1 LNHNV and CDR2 YYDKDF (reference sequence). This CDR3 contains 19 residues. The CDR3: CATSRESGFGDRRDNEQFF. The CDR3 bases are TGTGCCACCAGCAGAGAGAGCGGTTTCGGGGATCGGCGGGACAATGAGCAGTTCTTC. The full variable domain, completed using reference TRBV15 and TRBJ2-1, is DAMVIQNPRYQVTQFGKPVTLSCSQTLNHNVMYWYQQKSSQAPKLLFHYYDKDFNNEADTPDNFQSRRPNTSFCFLDIRSPGLGDTAMYLCATSRESGFGDRRDNEQFFGPGTRLTVL.

This chain joins TRBV7-9 and TRBJ2-7, with D perhaps TRBD1 (6 bases). Trimming stripped 5 bases from V and 3 bases from J, with 8 bases between. The CDR3 is 12 residues long. Germline V gives CDR1 SEHNR, CDR2 FQNEAQ (reference sequence). The CDR3 here is CASSRTVYEQYF. The CDR3 DNA follows: TGTGCCAGCAGCAGGACAGTCTACGAGCAGTACTTC.

This chain uses TRBV5-1 with TRBJ2-1, with 9 bases aligning to TRBD2. The V gene's germline CDR1 is SGHRS and CDR2 YFSETQ. This CDR3 comprises 16 residues. Trimming cost V 4 bases and J 2 bases; bases outside gene matches: 7. The DNA for the CDR3 is TGCGCCAGCAGCCCCTGGACTAGCGCTACCTACAATGAGCAGTTCTTC. Protein sequence: CASSPWTSATYNEQFF.

The genes are TRBV13 and TRBJ1-6; TRBD1 is a possible D gene (5 bases). This CDR3 contains 14 residues. Germline V gene lookup returns CDR1 PRHDT and CDR2 FYEKMQ (reference sequence). Between the trimmed V and J ends, which lost 5 bases and 7 bases, there was a span of 12 bases. The CDR3 loop reads CASSIRRGNSPLHF. DNA of the CDR3: TGTGCCAGCAGCATTAGGAGGGGAAATTCACCCCTCCACTTT.

The chain employs TRBV18 and TRBJ2-3; the D gene is possibly TRBD2 (5 bases). Trimming pared 0 bases from V and 11 bases from J, leaving 6 bases between. The CDR3 is made up of 11 amino acids. Germline loops: CDR1 KGHSH, CDR2 LQKENI. The CDR3 DNA sequence: TGTGCCAGCTCACCACCGGGAGAGCAGTATTTT. The encoded protein is CASSPPGEQYF.

V gene TRBV27 combines with J gene TRBJ2-7, with TRBD1 identical over 11 bases. This CDR3 spans 15 amino acids. With V trimmed by 0 bases and J by 3 bases, 1 base remained unmatched. CDR1 is MNHEY, CDR2 SMNVEV, per germline (reference sequence). The CDR3 loop reads CASSLSGTGGYEQYF. DNA for the CDR3: TGTGCCAGCAGTTTATCCGGGACAGGGGGCTACGAGCAGTACTTC.

The chain has TRBV5-1 and TRBJ2-5; D uncertain. Trimming pared 4 bases from V and 0 bases from J, leaving 4 bases between. CDR3 length: 12 amino acids. Germline assignment: CDR1 SGHRS and CDR2 YFSETQ. CDR3 residues: CASSPNQETQYF. The CDR3 DNA follows: TGCGCCAGCAGCCCTAACCAAGAGACCCAGTACTTC.